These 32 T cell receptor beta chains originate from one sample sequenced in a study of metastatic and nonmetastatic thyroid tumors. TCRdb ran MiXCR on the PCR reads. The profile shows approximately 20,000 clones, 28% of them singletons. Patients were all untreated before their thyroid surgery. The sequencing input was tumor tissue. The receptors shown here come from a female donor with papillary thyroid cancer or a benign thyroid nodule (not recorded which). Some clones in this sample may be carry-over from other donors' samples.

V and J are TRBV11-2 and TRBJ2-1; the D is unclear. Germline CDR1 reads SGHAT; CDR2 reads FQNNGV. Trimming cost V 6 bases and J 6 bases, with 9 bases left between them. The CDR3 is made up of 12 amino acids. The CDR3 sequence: CASSSLGNEQFF. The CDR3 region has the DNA TGTGCCAGCAGTTCTCTTGGCAATGAGCAGTTCTTC.

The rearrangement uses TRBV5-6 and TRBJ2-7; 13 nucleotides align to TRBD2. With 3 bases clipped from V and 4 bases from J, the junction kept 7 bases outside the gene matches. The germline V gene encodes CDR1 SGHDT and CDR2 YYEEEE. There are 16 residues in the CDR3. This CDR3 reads CASSSLRLAGGYEQYF. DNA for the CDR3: TGTGCCAGCAGCTCACTGCGACTAGCGGGAGGATACGAGCAGTACTTC.

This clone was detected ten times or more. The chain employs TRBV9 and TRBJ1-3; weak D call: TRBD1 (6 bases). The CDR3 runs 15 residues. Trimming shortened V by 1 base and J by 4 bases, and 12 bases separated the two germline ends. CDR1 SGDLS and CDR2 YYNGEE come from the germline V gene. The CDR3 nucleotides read TGTGCCAGCAGCGTAAGGGGGACTCTCGGAAACACCATATATTTT. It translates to CASSVRGTLGNTIYF.

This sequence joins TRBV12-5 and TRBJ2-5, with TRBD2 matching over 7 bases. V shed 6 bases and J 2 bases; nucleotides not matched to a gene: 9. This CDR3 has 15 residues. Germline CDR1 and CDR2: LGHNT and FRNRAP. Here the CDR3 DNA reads TGTGCTAGTGGAAGAAGCGGGAAACTACAAGAGACCCAGTACTTC. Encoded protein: CASGRSGKLQETQYF.

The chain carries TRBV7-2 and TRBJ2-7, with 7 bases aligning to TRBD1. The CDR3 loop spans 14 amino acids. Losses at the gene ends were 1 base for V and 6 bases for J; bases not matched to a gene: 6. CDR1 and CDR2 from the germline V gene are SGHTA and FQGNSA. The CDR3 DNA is TGTGCCAGCAGCTTAGTACACAGGGGCTGCGAGCAGTACTTC. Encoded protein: CASSLVHRGCEQYF.

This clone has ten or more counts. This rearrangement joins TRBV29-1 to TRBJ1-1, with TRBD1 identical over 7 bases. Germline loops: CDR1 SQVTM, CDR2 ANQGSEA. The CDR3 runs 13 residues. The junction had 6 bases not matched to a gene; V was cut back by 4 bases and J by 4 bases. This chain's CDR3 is CSVGEGARTEAFF. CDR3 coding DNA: TGCAGCGTTGGGGAGGGGGCGCGCACTGAAGCTTTCTTT.

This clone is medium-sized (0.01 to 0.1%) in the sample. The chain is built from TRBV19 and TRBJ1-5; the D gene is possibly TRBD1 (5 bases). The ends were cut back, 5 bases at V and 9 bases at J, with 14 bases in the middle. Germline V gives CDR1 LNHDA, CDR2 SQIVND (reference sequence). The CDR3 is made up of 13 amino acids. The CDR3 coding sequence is TGTGCCAGTAGTTACCTCCAAAGGGGGCCCCAGCATTTT. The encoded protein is CASSYLQRGPQHF.

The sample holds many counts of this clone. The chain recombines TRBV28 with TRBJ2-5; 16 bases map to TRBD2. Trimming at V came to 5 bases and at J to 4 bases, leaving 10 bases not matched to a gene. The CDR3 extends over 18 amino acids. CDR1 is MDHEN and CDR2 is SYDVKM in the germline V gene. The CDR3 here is CASSPGLAGGPMVETQYF. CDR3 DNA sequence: TGTGCCAGCAGTCCGGGACTAGCGGGAGGGCCTATGGTAGAGACCCAGTACTTC.

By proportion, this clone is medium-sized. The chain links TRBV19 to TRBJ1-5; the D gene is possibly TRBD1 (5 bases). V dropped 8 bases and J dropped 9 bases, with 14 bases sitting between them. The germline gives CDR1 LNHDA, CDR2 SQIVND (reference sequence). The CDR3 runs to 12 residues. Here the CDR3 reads CASFNGGRPQHF. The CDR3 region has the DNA TGTGCCAGTTTTAATGGGGGGAGGCCCCAGCATTTT.

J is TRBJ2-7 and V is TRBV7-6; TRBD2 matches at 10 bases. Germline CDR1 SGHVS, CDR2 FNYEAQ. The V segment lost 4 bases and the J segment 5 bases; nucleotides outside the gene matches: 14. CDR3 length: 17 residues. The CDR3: CASSSGGTSAGVDEQYF. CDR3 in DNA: TGTGCCAGCAGCTCGGGGGGGACTAGCGCGGGCGTGGACGAGCAGTACTTC.

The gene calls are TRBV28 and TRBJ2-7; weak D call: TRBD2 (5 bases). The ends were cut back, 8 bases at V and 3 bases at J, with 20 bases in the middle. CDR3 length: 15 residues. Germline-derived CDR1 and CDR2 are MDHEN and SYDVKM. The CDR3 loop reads CASFATLVGSYEQYF. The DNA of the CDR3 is TGTGCCAGCTTCGCCACCCTAGTAGGGAGCTACGAGCAGTACTTC.

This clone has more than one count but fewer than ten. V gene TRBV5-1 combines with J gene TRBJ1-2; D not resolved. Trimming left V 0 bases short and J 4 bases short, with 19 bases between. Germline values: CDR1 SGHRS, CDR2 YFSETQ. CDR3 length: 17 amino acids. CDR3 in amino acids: CASSLGHLTGGGYGYTF. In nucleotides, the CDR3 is TGCGCCAGCAGCTTGGGCCACCTGACGGGAGGTGGCTATGGCTACACCTTC.

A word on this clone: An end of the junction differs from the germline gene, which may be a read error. The CDR3 is CDSSPDTYSNQPQHF. The CDR3 region has the DNA TGTGACAGCAGCCCTGACACGTATAGCAATCAGCCCCAGCATTTT. This chain uses TRBV27 with TRBJ1-5; unclear D gene. The germline gives CDR1 MNHEY, CDR2 SMNVEV (reference sequence). This CDR3 has 15 residues.

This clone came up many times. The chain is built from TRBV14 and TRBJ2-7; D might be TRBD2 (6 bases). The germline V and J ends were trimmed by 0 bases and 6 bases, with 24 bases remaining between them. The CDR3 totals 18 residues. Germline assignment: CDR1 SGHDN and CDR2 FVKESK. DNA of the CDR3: TGTGCCAGCAGCCAAGATCACAGGCGGGGACTGAAGGGCTCCGAGCAGTACTTC. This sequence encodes CASSQDHRRGLKGSEQYF.

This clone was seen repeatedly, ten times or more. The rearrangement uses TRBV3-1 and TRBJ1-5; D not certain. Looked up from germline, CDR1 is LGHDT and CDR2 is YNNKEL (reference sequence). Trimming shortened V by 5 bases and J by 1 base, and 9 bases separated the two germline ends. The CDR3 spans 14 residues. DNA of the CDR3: TGTGCCAGCAGCATAGGAGGGAGCAATCAGCCCCAGCATTTT. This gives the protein CASSIGGSNQPQHF.

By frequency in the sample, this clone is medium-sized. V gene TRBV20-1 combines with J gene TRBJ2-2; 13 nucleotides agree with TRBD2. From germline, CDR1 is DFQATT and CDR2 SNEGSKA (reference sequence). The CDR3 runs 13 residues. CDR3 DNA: TGCCGAGGGACTAGCGGGGACACCGGGGAGCTGTTTTTT. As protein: CRGTSGDTGELFF.

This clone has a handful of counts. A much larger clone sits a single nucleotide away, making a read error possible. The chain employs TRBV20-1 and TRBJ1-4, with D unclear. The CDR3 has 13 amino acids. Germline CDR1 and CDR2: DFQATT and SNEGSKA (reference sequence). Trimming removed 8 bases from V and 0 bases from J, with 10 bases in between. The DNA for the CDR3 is TGCAGTTCTCGACGGCCAACTAATGAAAAACTGTTTTTT. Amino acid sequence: CSSRRPTNEKLFF.

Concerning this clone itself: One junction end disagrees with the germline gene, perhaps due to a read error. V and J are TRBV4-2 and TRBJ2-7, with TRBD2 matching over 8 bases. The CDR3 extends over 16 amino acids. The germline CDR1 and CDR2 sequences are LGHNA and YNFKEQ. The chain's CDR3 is CASRQDWIAGTYEQYF. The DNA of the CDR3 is TGTGCCAGCAGACAAGATTGGATAGCGGGAACCTACGAGCAGTACTTC.

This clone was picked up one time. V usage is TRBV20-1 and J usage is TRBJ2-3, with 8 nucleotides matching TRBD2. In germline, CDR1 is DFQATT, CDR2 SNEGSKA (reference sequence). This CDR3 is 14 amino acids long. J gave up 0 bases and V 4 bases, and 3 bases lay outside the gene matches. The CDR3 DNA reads TGCAGTGCTAACGGGAGGGCCAGCACAGATACGCAGTATTTT. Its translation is CSANGRASTDTQYF.

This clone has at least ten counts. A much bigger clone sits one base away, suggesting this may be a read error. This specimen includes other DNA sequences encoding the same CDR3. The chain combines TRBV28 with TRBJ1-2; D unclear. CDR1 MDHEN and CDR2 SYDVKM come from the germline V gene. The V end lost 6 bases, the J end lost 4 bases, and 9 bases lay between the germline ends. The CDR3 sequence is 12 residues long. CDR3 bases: TGTGCCAGCAGCTTCTTTGCCTATGGCTACACCTTC. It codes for CASSFFAYGYTF.

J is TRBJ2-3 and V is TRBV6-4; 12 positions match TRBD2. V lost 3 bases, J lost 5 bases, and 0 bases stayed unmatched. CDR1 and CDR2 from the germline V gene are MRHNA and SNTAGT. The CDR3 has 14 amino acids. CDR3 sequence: CASSEGLAGDTQYF. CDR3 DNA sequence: TGTGCCAGCAGTGAGGGACTAGCGGGAGATACGCAGTATTTT.

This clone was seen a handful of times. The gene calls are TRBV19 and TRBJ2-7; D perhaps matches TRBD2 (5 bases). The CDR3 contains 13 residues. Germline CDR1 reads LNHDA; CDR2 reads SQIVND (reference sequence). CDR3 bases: TGTTTCAGTAGTCCCTTCTACGGTGCGGGGCAGTACTTC. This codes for CFSSPFYGAGQYF.

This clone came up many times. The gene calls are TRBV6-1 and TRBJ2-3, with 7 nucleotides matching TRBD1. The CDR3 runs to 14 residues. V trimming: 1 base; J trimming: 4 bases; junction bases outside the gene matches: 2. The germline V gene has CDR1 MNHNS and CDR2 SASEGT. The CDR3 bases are TGTGCCAGCAGTGAAGACAGGGGCCCAGATACGCAGTATTTT. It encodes CASSEDRGPDTQYF.

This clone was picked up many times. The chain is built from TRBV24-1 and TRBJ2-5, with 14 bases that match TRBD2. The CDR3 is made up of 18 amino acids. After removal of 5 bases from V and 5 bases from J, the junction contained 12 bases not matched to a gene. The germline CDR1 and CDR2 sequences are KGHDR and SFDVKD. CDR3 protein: CATSAGAPGLAGEETQYF. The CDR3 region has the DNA TGTGCCACCAGTGCCGGGGCTCCGGGACTAGCGGGAGAGGAGACCCAGTACTTC.

CDR3 coding DNA: TGTGCCAGCTCACCTCCTCAAGAGACCCAGTACTTC. Translated: CASSPPQETQYF. The genes are TRBV18 and TRBJ2-5; D is unclear. The CDR3 is 12 residues long. The germline CDR1 and CDR2 sequences are KGHSH and LQKENI. V was clipped by 3 bases and J by 2 bases, with 4 bases between them.

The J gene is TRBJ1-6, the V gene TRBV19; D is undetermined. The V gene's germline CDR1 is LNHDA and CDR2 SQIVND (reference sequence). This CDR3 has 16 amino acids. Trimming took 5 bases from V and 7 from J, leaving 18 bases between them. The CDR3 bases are TGTGCCAGTAGTGGACCCGTGGGAAGCGTAAATTCACCCCTCCACTTT. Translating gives CASSGPVGSVNSPLHF.

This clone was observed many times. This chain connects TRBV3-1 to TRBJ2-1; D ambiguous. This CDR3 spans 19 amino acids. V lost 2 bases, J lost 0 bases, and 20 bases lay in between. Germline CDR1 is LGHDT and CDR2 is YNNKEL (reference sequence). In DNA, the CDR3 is TGTGCCAGCAGCCAAAAAATCTCGGGCACAGTCAGCTCCTACAATGAGCAGTTCTTC. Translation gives CASSQKISGTVSSYNEQFF.

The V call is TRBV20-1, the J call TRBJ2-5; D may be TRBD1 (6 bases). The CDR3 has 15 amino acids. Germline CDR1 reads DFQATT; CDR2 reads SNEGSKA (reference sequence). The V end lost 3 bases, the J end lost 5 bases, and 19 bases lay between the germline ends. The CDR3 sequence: CSARSGTKPVETQYF. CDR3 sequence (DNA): TGCAGTGCTAGGTCCGGGACAAAACCCGTGGAGACCCAGTACTTC.

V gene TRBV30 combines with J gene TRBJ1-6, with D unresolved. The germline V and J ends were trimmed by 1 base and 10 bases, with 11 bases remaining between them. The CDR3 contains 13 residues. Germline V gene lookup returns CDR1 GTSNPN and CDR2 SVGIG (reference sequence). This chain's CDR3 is CAWSAEVQSPLHF. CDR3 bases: TGTGCCTGGAGTGCGGAAGTTCAGTCACCCCTCCACTTT.

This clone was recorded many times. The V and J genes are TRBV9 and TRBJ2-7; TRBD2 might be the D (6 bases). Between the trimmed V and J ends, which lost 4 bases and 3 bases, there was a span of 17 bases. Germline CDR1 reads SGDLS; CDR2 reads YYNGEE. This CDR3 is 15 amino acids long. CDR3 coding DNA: TGTGCCAGCAGCCCCACAATTAGCGGCCACTACGAGCAGTACTTC. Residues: CASSPTISGHYEQYF. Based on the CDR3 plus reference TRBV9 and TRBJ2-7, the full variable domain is DSGVTQTPKHLITATGQRVTLRCSPRSGDLSVYWYQQSLDQGLQFLIQYYNGEERAKGNILERFSAQQFPDLHSELNLSSLELGDSALYFCASSPTISGHYEQYFGPGTRLTVT.

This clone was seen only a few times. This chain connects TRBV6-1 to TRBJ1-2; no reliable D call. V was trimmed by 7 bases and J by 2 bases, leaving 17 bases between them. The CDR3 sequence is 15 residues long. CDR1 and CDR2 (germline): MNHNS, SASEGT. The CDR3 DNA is TGTGCCAGCATTGAGATGCACAGCGCGAACTATGGCTACACCTTC. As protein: CASIEMHSANYGYTF.

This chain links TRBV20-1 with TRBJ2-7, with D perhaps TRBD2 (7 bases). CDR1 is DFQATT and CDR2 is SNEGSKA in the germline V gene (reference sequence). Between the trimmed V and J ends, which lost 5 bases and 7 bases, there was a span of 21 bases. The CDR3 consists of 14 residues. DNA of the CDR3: TGCAGTGCTGACGTAGAGGGAGGGGGGAAAGAGCAGTACTTC. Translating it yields CSADVEGGGKEQYF.